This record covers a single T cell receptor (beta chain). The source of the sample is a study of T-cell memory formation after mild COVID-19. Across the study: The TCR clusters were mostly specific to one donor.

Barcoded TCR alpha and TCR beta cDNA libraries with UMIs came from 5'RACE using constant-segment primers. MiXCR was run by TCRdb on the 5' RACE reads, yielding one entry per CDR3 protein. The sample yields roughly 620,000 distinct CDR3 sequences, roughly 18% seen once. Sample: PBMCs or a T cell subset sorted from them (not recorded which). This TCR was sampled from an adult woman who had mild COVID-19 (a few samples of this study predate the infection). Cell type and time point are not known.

The CDR3 coding sequence is TGTGCCAGCTCAGATCCTTTTAGCGGGAATGAGCAGTTCTTC. Translation gives CASSDPFSGNEQFF. The chain couples TRBV18 to TRBJ2-1, with 7 bases that match TRBD2. The length of the CDR3 is 14 residues. The V segment lost 5 bases and the J segment 7 bases; nucleotides outside the gene matches: 8. Germline CDR1 reads KGHSH; CDR2 reads LQKENI.